This TCR beta chain was sequenced in a study of human T cells and chemical hapten exposure. Study background: Diphenylcyclopropenone was administered weekly to the scalp of patients throughout the approximately 25-week study.

V was clipped by 0 bases and J by 5 bases, with 16 bases between them. The CDR3 spans 15 residues. The germline V gene has CDR1 DFQATT and CDR2 SNEGSKA (reference sequence). TCRdb called the RACE reads again in MiXCR, with one record for every CDR3 protein. The sample lists about 62,000 distinct CDR3 sequences, roughly 6.7% occurring once. As to time point: pre-sensitization, week 0. Documented treatment: therapeutic diphenylcyclopropenone sensitization with weekly scalp DPC. The study drew its donors from alopecia patients who were 18 to 70 years old and suitable for DPC. Sample: whole blood, taken in connection with sensitization to the hapten diphenylcyclopropenone (DPC). The receptor was derived from a woman younger than 45 with alopecia areata. Some clones in this sample may be carry-over from other donors' samples. The rearrangement uses TRBV20-1 and TRBJ1-1; D is possibly TRBD1 (6 bases). The CDR3: CSARDRGARRTEAFF. In DNA, the CDR3 is TGCAGTGCTAGAGATCGGGGGGCGAGGAGAACTGAAGCTTTCTTT.